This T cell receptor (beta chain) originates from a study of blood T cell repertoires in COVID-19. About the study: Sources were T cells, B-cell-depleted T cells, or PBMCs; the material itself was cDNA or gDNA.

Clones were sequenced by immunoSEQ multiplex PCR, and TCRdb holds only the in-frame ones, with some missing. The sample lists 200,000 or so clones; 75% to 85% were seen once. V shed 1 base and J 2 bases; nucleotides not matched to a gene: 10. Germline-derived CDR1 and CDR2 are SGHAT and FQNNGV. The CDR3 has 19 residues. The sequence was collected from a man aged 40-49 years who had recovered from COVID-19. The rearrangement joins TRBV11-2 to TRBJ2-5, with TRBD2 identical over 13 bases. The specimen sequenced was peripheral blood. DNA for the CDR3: TGTGCCAGCAGCTTAGGGCCGGGACTAGCGGGAAATGATCAAGAGACCCAGTACTTC. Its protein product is CASSLGPGLAGNDQETQYF.